A selection of T cell receptor beta chains follows, all from one sample in a study of brain T cells in children with intractable seizures. The assay was immunoSEQ multiplex PCR, and TCRdb's table has in-frame clones only and misses some. The data contain about 320,000 clones, about 93% of them singletons. The specimen was peripheral blood, collected 4 to 6 months after surgery. These receptors were taken from a boy younger than two with tuberous sclerosis and intractable seizures. CDR3s include the opening cysteine and the closing phenylalanine or tryptophan. Fields, in order: D gene, V gene, J gene, clone size, CDR3 DNA, CDR3 protein. The D gene is left open where the match is weak. Size is omitted from some rows. Given values are once, few, many or a class for expanded clones.

TRBD1	TRBV7-9	TRBJ1-4	.	TGTGCCAGCAGCACCCGACAGGGCCTAAATGAAAAACTGTTTTTT	CASSTRQGLNEKLFF
.	TRBV12-3/TRBV12-4	TRBJ2-5	.	TGTGCCAGCAGTCCGGGGTTCCAAGAGACCCAGTACTTC	CASSPGFQETQYF
TRBD2	TRBV27	TRBJ2-1	.	TGTGCCAGCAGTTTACGGGACTACAGAAATGAGCAGTTCTTC	CASSLRDYRNEQFF
.	TRBV28	TRBJ2-7	.	TGTGCCAGCAGACACTCCTACGAGCAGTACTTC	CASRHSYEQYF
.	TRBV13	TRBJ2-5	.	TGTGCCAGCAGCCAAAGGGGCCTAGGAACGGAGACCCAGTACTTC	CASSQRGLGTETQYF
.	TRBV7-8	TRBJ1-5	.	TGTGCCAGCAGCTTATCGCAGAACAATCAGCCCCAGCATTTT	CASSLSQNNQPQHF
.	TRBV5-4	TRBJ1-2	few	TGTGCCAGCAGCCGGAACAAACAGGGAGTGGAAGGCTACACCTTC	CASSRNKQGVEGYTF
.	TRBV4-1	TRBJ2-3	.	TGCGCCAGCAGCCTTCCGGGACTCTCCGGGGATACGCAGTATTTT	CASSLPGLSGDTQYF
.	TRBV3-1/TRBV3-2	TRBJ1-3	.	TGTGCCAGCAGCCAGATCTTCGTAGACTCTGGAAACACCATATATTTT	CASSQIFVDSGNTIYF
TRBD2	TRBV9	TRBJ2-3	.	TGTGCCAGCAGCGTTCTAGCGGGATGGGCAGATACGCAGTATTTT	CASSVLAGWADTQYF
TRBD1	TRBV6-5	TRBJ1-1	.	TGTGCCAGCAGTTCCCTCGGGACAGGTATGAACACTGAAGCTTTCTTT	CASSSLGTGMNTEAFF
TRBD2	TRBV4-1	TRBJ2-3	.	TGCGCCAGCAGCCAGATAGCGGGAGGGGGTAGAGATACGCAGTATTTT	CASSQIAGGGRDTQYF
.	TRBV19	TRBJ2-2	.	TGTGCCAGTAGTATGGTCATTCGGGATATGGGAAAGACCGGGGAGCTGTTTTTT	CASSMVIRDMGKTGELFF
.	TRBV30	TRBJ1-3	.	TGTGCCTGGACAGGGTTAAGCTCTGGAAACACCATATATTTT	CAWTGLSSGNTIYF
.	TRBV6-6	TRBJ2-5	.	TGTGCCAGCAGTGGGCTCCAAGAGACCCAGTACTTC	CASSGLQETQYF
.	TRBV28	TRBJ1-2	.	TGTGCCAGCAGGGCGTATGGCTACACCTTC	CASRAYGYTF
TRBD2	TRBV7-2	TRBJ2-3	.	TGTGCCAGCAGCACGATAGCGGGGGGCTTCTCTAGCACAGATACGCAGTATTTT	CASSTIAGGFSSTDTQYF
.	TRBV27	TRBJ1-6	.	TGTGCCAGCAGCTATTCCCCAATAAGCTCCTATAATTCACCCCTCCACTTT	CASSYSPISSYNSPLHF
.	TRBV12-5	TRBJ2-5	.	TGTGCTAGTGGTTTTCGACAGGACTGGGACCAAGAGACCCAGTACTTC	CASGFRQDWDQETQYF
.	TRBV19	TRBJ1-6	few	TGTGCCAGTAGTGCGAAACAGGGAGGTAATTCACCCCTCCACTTT	CASSAKQGGNSPLHF
TRBD1	TRBV27	TRBJ1-2	.	TGTGCCAGCAGTCCTACAGGGGGCCCCTATGGCTACACCTTC	CASSPTGGPYGYTF
.	TRBV24-1	TRBJ1-5	.	TGTGCCACCAGTGGCTCTTCACTTCAGCCCCAGCATTTT	CATSGSSLQPQHF
.	TRBV6-6	TRBJ1-4	.	TGTGCCAGCAGTTACGGGACAGAAAAACTGTTTTTT	CASSYGTEKLFF
TRBD1	TRBV5-1	TRBJ2-5	once	TGCGCCAGCAGCTTGGGCAATGTCGGACAGGTAGGAGAGACCCAGTACTTC	CASSLGNVGQVGETQYF
.	TRBV29-1	TRBJ1-2	once	TGCAGCGTTGTACGTCCCGATGGAGGCTATGGCTACACCTTC	CSVVRPDGGYGYTF
.	TRBV7-9	TRBJ1-1	.	TGTGCCAGCAGCTCGCCGATAGAGGGAGAAGACACTGAAGCTTTCTTT	CASSSPIEGEDTEAFF
TRBD1	TRBV2	TRBJ2-7	.	TGTGCCAGCAGGGCAGACAGGGACTACGAGCAGTACTTC	CASRADRDYEQYF
TRBD2	TRBV2	TRBJ2-3	.	TGTGCCAGCAGTACCGGGACTAGCGGGATATATGATACGCAGTATTTT	CASSTGTSGIYDTQYF
TRBD1	TRBV24-1	TRBJ2-3	.	TGTGCCACCAGTGATTTGCGGGACAGGGGAGGCACAGATACGCAGTATTTT	CATSDLRDRGGTDTQYF
.	TRBV10-3	TRBJ1-1	.	TGTGCCATCAGTGAGTCGGGAAGGGCGAACACTGAAGCTTTCTTT	CAISESGRANTEAFF
.	TRBV2	TRBJ2-7	.	TGTGCCAGCAGGCCAGGGGGGAACGAGCAGTACTTC	CASRPGGNEQYF
.	TRBV7-8	TRBJ2-2	.	TGTGCCAGCAGCCCGAGTGGGAGAGTGGCCACCGGGGAGCTGTTTTTT	CASSPSGRVATGELFF
.	TRBV5-4	TRBJ1-2	.	TGTGCCAGCAGCTTCGCAGGGGAGGGAGGTGGCTACACCTTC	CASSFAGEGGGYTF
.	TRBV28	TRBJ2-5	.	TGTGCCAGCAGCATGTTTTACAGTTCCCAAGAGACCCAGTACTTC	CASSMFYSSQETQYF
TRBD1	TRBV7-8	TRBJ1-1	.	TGTGCCAGCAGCCCCTTAAGGGGGCGGGGGAACACTGAAGCTTTCTTT	CASSPLRGRGNTEAFF
.	TRBV4-1	TRBJ2-1	.	TGCGCCAGCAGCCAAGATAGGGGACCTCGTTACGATGAGCAGTTCTTC	CASSQDRGPRYDEQFF
.	TRBV7-9	TRBJ1-2	.	TGTGCCAGCAGCCTCTGGGGCAACGGCTACACCTTC	CASSLWGNGYTF
TRBD1	TRBV5-1	TRBJ2-7	.	TGCGCCAGCAGCCAATCGGGACAGGGGGCTTACGAACAGTACTTC	CASSQSGQGAYEQYF
.	TRBV10-3	TRBJ2-3	.	TGTGCCATCAGCATGAAGTCCCAGGTTTTAAGAGATACGCAGTATTTT	CAISMKSQVLRDTQYF
TRBD1	TRBV6-6	TRBJ2-6	.	TGTGCCAGCAGTCCGTACTCCGGGACAGGGCTCCCTGGGGCCAACGTCCTGACTTTC	CASSPYSGTGLPGANVLTF
TRBD2	TRBV5-4	TRBJ2-5	.	TGTGCCAGCAGCCTCCTAGCGGGGGGCGAGACCCAGTACTTC	CASSLLAGGETQYF
.	TRBV5-1	TRBJ1-2	.	TGCGCCAGCAGCTTGCAGACTATGGAGGGCTACACCTTC	CASSLQTMEGYTF